This TCR beta chain derives from a study of T cells in narcolepsy. Whole-study findings and limits: In some patient and control memory CD4+ samples, autoreactive clones were absent. Reportedly, autoreactive clonotypes were serially detected in patients' blood but not controls'.

Method: immunoSEQ multiplex PCR; TCRdb's copy keeps in-frame clones and lacks some. The table includes about 25,000 clones, approximately 83% detected once. Note on this clone: As yet, its antigen is unknown.

Trimming shortened V by 7 bases and J by 7 bases, and 14 bases separated the two germline ends. CDR1 is LNHDA and CDR2 is SQIVND in the germline V gene (reference sequence). This CDR3 spans 13 amino acids. This TCR came from a human donor with narcolepsy. Sample: CD45RA- memory CD4+ T cells from PBMCs. The J gene is TRBJ2-1, the V gene TRBV19; D unresolved. CDR3 in amino acids: CASTNYGFNEQFF. In DNA, the CDR3 is TGTGCCAGTACTAATTACGGGTTTAATGAGCAGTTCTTC.